One and the same sample provided the 32 T cell receptor beta chains below, sequenced in a study of T cell responses to AZD1222 COVID-19 vaccine. The data were produced by immunoSEQ multiplex PCR, yet TCRdb's version contains in-frame clones alone and is incomplete. The sample lists about 110,000 clones, roughly 89% occurring once. Sequenced material: peripheral blood, taken on day 0 of MenACWY control vaccination. These receptors all come from an adult in good health.

This chain uses TRBV6-5 with TRBJ1-2; D may be TRBD1 (6 bases). Germline loops: CDR1 MNHEY, CDR2 SVGAGI. V was clipped by 0 bases and J by 4 bases, with 12 bases between them. The CDR3 is made up of 15 amino acids. The CDR3 spells CASSYSRDRTYGYTF. The CDR3 nucleotides read TGTGCCAGCAGTTACTCGAGAGACAGGACCTATGGCTACACCTTC.

The genes are TRBV6-6 and TRBJ1-6; maybe TRBD1 (6 bases). Trimming pared 4 bases from V and 4 bases from J, leaving 11 bases between. Germline CDR1 and CDR2: MNHNY and SVGAGI (reference sequence). This CDR3 comprises 15 residues. CDR3 coding DNA: TGTGCCAGCAGTTCTTCCGGGACATATAATTCACCCCTCCACTTT. This translates into CASSSSGTYNSPLHF.

This clone was detected once. One junction end disagrees with the germline gene, perhaps due to a read error. The chain recombines TRBV7-7 with TRBJ2-5; TRBD2 is a possible D gene (5 bases). In germline, CDR1 is SSHAT, CDR2 FNYEAQ (reference sequence). This CDR3 is built from 12 residues. Here the CDR3 reads CASSPSPETQYF. The DNA of the CDR3 is TGTGCTAGCAGTCCTAGCCCGGAGACCCAGTACTTC. Full variable domain (remainder filled in from reference TRBV7-7 and TRBJ2-5): GAGVSQSPRYKVTKRGQDVTLRCDPISSHATLYWYQQALGQGPEFLTYFNYEAQPDKSGLPSDRFSAERPEGSISTLTIQRTEQRDSAMYRCASSPSPETQYFGPGTRLLVL.

The chain has TRBV14 and TRBJ2-3; D is tentatively TRBD1 or TRBD2 (5 bases each). Trimming pared 4 bases from V and 1 base from J, leaving 18 bases between. The germline V gene encodes CDR1 SGHDN and CDR2 FVKESK. CDR3 length equals 17 residues. CDR3 residues: CASSPLARGRGTDTQYF. In nucleotides, the CDR3 is TGTGCCAGCAGCCCCCTCGCGAGGGGTCGAGGCACAGATACGCAGTATTTT.

V is TRBV11-2 and J is TRBJ1-1; the match to TRBD1 covers 10 bases. The trim removed 4 bases at V and 5 bases at J, leaving 7 bases unmatched. This CDR3 spans 15 amino acids. Germline CDR1 reads SGHAT; CDR2 reads FQNNGV. The CDR3 loop is CASSSNGQGGTEAFF. The CDR3 DNA sequence: TGTGCCAGCAGCTCCAACGGACAGGGGGGGACTGAAGCTTTCTTT.

This sequence joins TRBV14 and TRBJ1-2, with TRBD1 identical over 9 bases. Per germline, CDR1 SGHDN and CDR2 FVKESK. J gave up 7 bases and V 3 bases, and 3 bases lay outside the gene matches. This CDR3 spans 13 amino acids. The CDR3 DNA sequence: TGTGCCAGCAGCCAGAGACAGGGGGGTGGCTACACCTTC. Translating gives CASSQRQGGGYTF.

The CDR3 sequence is CASSYGTGFRGNQPQHF. DNA for the CDR3: TGTGCCAGCAGTTACGGGACAGGGTTCAGGGGAAATCAGCCCCAGCATTTT. The rearrangement joins TRBV2 to TRBJ1-5; 9 bases are shared with TRBD1. The germline V gene encodes CDR1 SNHLY and CDR2 FYNNEI. V lost 5 bases to trimming and J lost 4 bases; unmatched junction nucleotides: 12. The length of the CDR3 is 17 residues.

This chain joins TRBV2 and TRBJ2-3; 12 bases are a match to TRBD2. The germline CDR1 and CDR2 sequences are SNHLY and FYNNEI. The junction had 5 bases not matched to a gene; V was cut back by 9 bases and J by 4 bases. This CDR3 is 14 amino acids long. The CDR3 region has the DNA TGTGCCAGGTCCCTAGCGGGGGGGGCAGATACGCAGTATTTT. It is translated as CARSLAGGADTQYF.

This clone was seen once. The genes are TRBV7-2 and TRBJ1-3; tentatively, D is TRBD1 (5 bases). Germline values: CDR1 SGHTA, CDR2 FQGNSA. V lost 2 bases to trimming and J lost 2 bases, with 10 bases between them. CDR3 length: 15 residues. CDR3 nucleotide sequence: TGTGCCAGCAGCTTAAACGTCAGGGCTGGAAACACCATATATTTT. It encodes CASSLNVRAGNTIYF.

This rearrangement joins TRBV19 to TRBJ2-1; 10 bases align to TRBD2. The CDR3 has 16 amino acids. V lost 4 bases and J lost 0; bases outside the gene matches: 3. CDR1 LNHDA and CDR2 SQIVND come from the germline V gene (reference sequence). CDR3 nucleotide sequence: TGTGCCAGTAGTAACCTAGCGGGGGCCTCCTACAATGAGCAGTTCTTC. It codes for CASSNLAGASYNEQFF.

The V and J genes are TRBV4-1 and TRBJ2-7, with a possible D match to TRBD2 (7 bases). V shed 0 bases and J shed 0 bases, with 18 bases lying between them. Germline CDR1 MGHRA, CDR2 YSYEKL. This CDR3 is 18 amino acids long. In nucleotides, the CDR3 is TGCGCCAGCAGCCAAGAAAATGGGGGGGCAGGGGACTCCTACGAGCAGTACTTC. Protein sequence: CASSQENGGAGDSYEQYF.

The chain couples TRBV7-9 to TRBJ1-2; the match to TRBD1 covers 10 bases. The CDR3 consists of 14 residues. Trimming at V came to 4 bases and at J to 8 bases, leaving 7 bases not matched to a gene. Germline V gene sequence: CDR1 SEHNR, CDR2 FQNEAQ (reference sequence). CDR3 DNA sequence: TGTGCCAGCAGCTCCTCCGGGACAGGGGAAGGCTACACCTTC. It specifies CASSSSGTGEGYTF.

V gene TRBV19 combines with J gene TRBJ1-5, with D uncertain. Germline V gives CDR1 LNHDA, CDR2 SQIVND (reference sequence). V dropped 4 bases and J dropped 7 bases, with 11 bases sitting between them. The CDR3 runs to 13 residues. The DNA for the CDR3 is TGTGCCAGTAGTACGGATTCCGGCCAGCCCCAGCATTTT. The encoded protein is CASSTDSGQPQHF.

V usage is TRBV2 and J usage is TRBJ2-2; a weak D match, TRBD1 (5 bases). V was shortened by 6 bases and J by 4 bases, with 12 bases between the two germline ends. This CDR3 comprises 14 residues. Germline-derived CDR1 and CDR2 are SNHLY and FYNNEI. The CDR3 loop is CASRVQGTTGELFF. Here the CDR3 DNA reads TGTGCCAGCAGAGTCCAGGGTACCACCGGGGAGCTGTTTTTT.

This chain uses TRBV19 with TRBJ1-4; D gene unclear. Trimming shortened V by 4 bases and J by 3 bases, and 9 bases separated the two germline ends. Germline V lookup: CDR1 LNHDA, CDR2 SQIVND (reference sequence). This CDR3 is 14 amino acids long. The CDR3 reads CASSNERANEKLFF. The CDR3 bases are TGTGCCAGTAGTAACGAGCGGGCTAATGAAAAACTGTTTTTT.

The V call is TRBV5-1, the J call TRBJ1-1; D unresolved. Trimming took 0 bases from V and 6 from J, leaving 9 bases between them. In germline, CDR1 is SGHRS, CDR2 YFSETQ. The CDR3 totals 13 residues. The chain's CDR3 is CASSLAGGPEAFF. For the CDR3, the DNA is TGCGCCAGCAGCTTGGCAGGAGGTCCTGAAGCTTTCTTT.

A few counts support this clone. This chain joins TRBV2 and TRBJ1-4; the match to TRBD1 covers 9 bases. The germline gives CDR1 SNHLY, CDR2 FYNNEI. With 6 bases clipped from V and 4 bases from J, the junction kept 6 bases outside the gene matches. CDR3 size: 15 residues. CDR3 bases: TGTGCCAGCAGGATTCGGACAGGGGATAATGAAAAACTGTTTTTT. Residues: CASRIRTGDNEKLFF.

The chain is built from TRBV29-1 and TRBJ2-3; 7 bases agree with TRBD1. In germline, CDR1 is SQVTM, CDR2 ANQGSEA. The ends lost 4 bases at V and 2 bases at J; junction bases unmatched: 3. CDR3 length: 13 residues. CDR3 in amino acids: CSVAGTVTDTQYF. In nucleotides, the CDR3 is TGCAGCGTTGCCGGGACAGTCACAGATACGCAGTATTTT.

The chain uses TRBV27 and TRBJ1-6, with 11 bases identical to TRBD1. V shed 5 bases and J 0 bases; nucleotides not matched to a gene: 6. Germline V gene sequence: CDR1 MNHEY, CDR2 SMNVEV (reference sequence). The CDR3 covers 18 residues. This CDR3 is CASSKDRGQSSYNSPLHF. The DNA for the CDR3 is TGTGCCAGCAGTAAGGACAGGGGGCAGAGCTCCTATAATTCACCCCTCCACTTT.

This chain connects TRBV6-6 to TRBJ1-1, with 8 nucleotides matching TRBD1. The CDR3 consists of 15 residues. Germline values: CDR1 MNHNY, CDR2 SVGAGI (reference sequence). With 6 bases clipped from V and 2 bases from J, the junction kept 8 bases outside the gene matches. The CDR3 nucleotides are TGTGCCAGCAGCTTAGGACAGGGATTAAACACTGAAGCTTTCTTT. Amino acid sequence: CASSLGQGLNTEAFF.

The rearrangement links TRBV28 to TRBJ1-1; D remains ambiguous. The CDR3 sequence is 11 residues long. CDR1 and CDR2 (germline): MDHEN, SYDVKM. V lost 2 bases and J 8 bases, leaving 6 bases between the germline ends. In DNA, the CDR3 is TGTGCCAGCAGTTTACAGGTGGAAGCTTTCTTT. Amino acid sequence: CASSLQVEAFF. Based on the CDR3 plus reference TRBV28 and TRBJ1-1, the full variable domain is DVKVTQSSRYLVKRTGEKVFLECVQDMDHENMFWYRQDPGLGLRLIYFSYDVKMKEKGDIPEGYSVSREKKERFSLILESASTNQTSMYLCASSLQVEAFFGQGTRLTVV.

The V and J genes are TRBV6-6 and TRBJ1-5; no clear D gene. This CDR3 has 13 amino acids. V lost 6 bases to trimming and J lost 3 bases, with 9 bases between them. Germline loops: CDR1 MNHNY, CDR2 SVGAGI (reference sequence). This CDR3 reads CASRNTFNQPQHF. Here the CDR3 DNA reads TGTGCCAGCAGAAACACCTTCAATCAGCCCCAGCATTTT.

The gene calls are TRBV28 and TRBJ1-5, with D possibly being TRBD1 (5 bases). Germline V gene lookup returns CDR1 MDHEN and CDR2 SYDVKM. The CDR3 runs 15 residues. The germline V and J ends were trimmed by 5 bases and 3 bases, with 14 bases remaining between them. The CDR3 protein is CASSPYQGTNQPQHF. CDR3 sequence (DNA): TGTGCCAGCAGTCCGTACCAGGGTACCAATCAGCCCCAGCATTTT.

The J gene is TRBJ2-2, the V gene TRBV10-3, with 10 bases that match TRBD1. The germline gives CDR1 ENHRY, CDR2 SYGVKD. The junction had 5 bases not matched to a gene; V was cut back by 10 bases and J by 0 bases. The CDR3 consists of 15 residues. DNA for the CDR3: TGTGCCACGACCGGGACAGGGGCGAACACCGGGGAGCTGTTTTTT. Translating gives CATTGTGANTGELFF.

The chain joins TRBV5-1 to TRBJ2-1; 13 nucleotides line up with TRBD2. V lost 4 bases to trimming and J lost 4 bases; unmatched junction nucleotides: 11. CDR3 size: 18 residues. The V gene's germline CDR1 is SGHRS and CDR2 YFSETQ. CDR3 region: CASSPGVLAGGRYNEQFF. DNA of the CDR3: TGCGCCAGCAGCCCCGGGGTACTAGCGGGGGGGAGATACAATGAGCAGTTCTTC. Full variable domain (remainder filled in from reference TRBV5-1 and TRBJ2-1): KAGVTQTPRYLIKTRGQQVTLSCSPISGHRSVSWYQQTPGQGLQFLFEYFSETQRNKGNFPGRFSGRQFSNSRSEMNVSTLELGDSALYLCASSPGVLAGGRYNEQFFGPGTRLTVL.

This chain joins TRBV6-5 and TRBJ1-4; a possible D gene is TRBD1 (5 bases). V dropped 7 bases and J dropped 8 bases, with 17 bases sitting between them. This CDR3 has 14 amino acids. CDR1 is MNHEY, CDR2 SVGAGI, per germline. For the CDR3, the DNA is TGTGCCAGCAAACTAGGGCAGGGACGAGAAAAACTGTTTTTT. Its protein is CASKLGQGREKLFF.

This sequence joins TRBV7-9 and TRBJ1-5; 7 bases are shared with TRBD1. V gave up 4 bases and J gave up 5 bases; unmatched junction bases: 2. Looked up from germline, CDR1 is SEHNR and CDR2 is FQNEAQ (reference sequence). The CDR3 spans 13 residues. The DNA for the CDR3 is TGTGCCAGCAGCTCTCAGGGGGATCAGCCCCAGCATTTT. Protein: CASSSQGDQPQHF. Drawing the rest from reference TRBV7-9 and TRBJ1-5, the complete variable domain is DTGVSQNPRHKITKRGQNVTFRCDPISEHNRLYWYRQTLGQGPEFLTYFQNEAQLEKSRLLSDRFSAERPKGSFSTLEIQRTEQGDSAMYLCASSSQGDQPQHFGDGTRLSIL.

The chain has TRBV6-5 and TRBJ1-6; D is unclear. The CDR3 is 15 residues long. Germline loops: CDR1 MNHEY, CDR2 SVGAGI. Trimming took 2 bases from V and 10 from J, leaving 15 bases between them. CDR3 protein: CASSYEGRNRSPLHF. CDR3 sequence (DNA): TGTGCCAGCAGTTACGAGGGCAGAAATCGCTCACCCCTCCACTTT.

V gene TRBV2 combines with J gene TRBJ1-5, with D maybe TRBD1 (5 bases). In germline, CDR1 is SNHLY, CDR2 FYNNEI. CDR3 length: 13 amino acids. V lost 10 bases, J lost 1 base, and 11 bases lay in between. CDR3 amino acids: CATDRGSNQPQHF. CDR3 DNA: TGTGCCACCGACCGGGGGAGCAATCAGCCCCAGCATTTT.

This chain joins TRBV7-6 and TRBJ1-2, with D maybe TRBD1 (6 bases). The CDR3 is 15 residues long. Germline loops: CDR1 SGHVS, CDR2 FNYEAQ. The V and J ends lost 5 bases and 4 bases respectively, with 17 bases between them. CDR3 DNA sequence: TGTGCCAGCAGCCCCAGCGGGGGGGCGAGCTATGGCTACACCTTC. Residues: CASSPSGGASYGYTF. Drawing the rest from reference TRBV7-6 and TRBJ1-2, the complete variable domain is GAGVSQSPRYKVTKRGQDVALRCDPISGHVSLYWYRQALGQGPEFLTYFNYEAQQDKSGLPNDRFSAERPEGSISTLTIQRTEQRDSAMYRCASSPSGGASYGYTFGSGTRLTVV.

This clone was counted once. The chain recombines TRBV4-2 with TRBJ2-5, with a possible D match to TRBD2 (6 bases). Between the trimmed V and J ends, which lost 1 base and 5 bases, there was a span of 14 bases. Germline V gene data show CDR1 as LGHNA and CDR2 as YNFKEQ. The CDR3 covers 15 residues. CDR3 sequence reads: CASSQGGTARETQYF. As DNA, the CDR3 is TGTGCCAGCAGCCAAGGCGGGACCGCGAGGGAGACCCAGTACTTC.

V and J are TRBV12-3 or TRBV12-4 and TRBJ1-1, with TRBD1 as a possible D gene (6 bases). This CDR3 region has 11 residues. Trimming took 8 bases from V and 5 from J, leaving 9 bases between them. The CDR3 is CASGGPTEAFF. The DNA of the CDR3 is TGTGCCAGCGGGGGGCCAACTGAAGCTTTCTTT.